This TCR beta chain was recorded in a study of T cell changes during pregnancy in multiple sclerosis. Method: immunoSEQ multiplex PCR; TCRdb's copy keeps in-frame clones and lacks some. The sample includes tens of thousands of clones, approximately 91% of them seen just once. V lost 1 base and J lost 7, with 16 bases in between. The CDR3 is 16 residues long. Germline V gene data show CDR1 as LGHNA and CDR2 as YNFKEQ. This clone has a single count. The source of this sequence is a female donor with multiple sclerosis, enrolled in a pregnancy study. Sequenced material: CD4+ T cells from peripheral blood mononuclear cells, taken in the third trimester of pregnancy. The chain carries TRBV4-2 and TRBJ1-4; the D is unclear. The CDR3 sequence is CASSQVGAGVGEKLFF. CDR3 DNA: TGTGCCAGCAGCCAAGTAGGCGCGGGTGTAGGTGAAAAACTGTTTTTT.